This T cell receptor beta chain derives from a study of blood T cell repertoires in COVID-19. Method: immunoSEQ multiplex PCR; TCRdb's copy keeps in-frame clones and lacks some. The sample holds 250,000 to 300,000 clones, roughly nine tenths seen once. Germline CDR1 is MNHEY and CDR2 is SMNVEV (reference sequence). The CDR3 consists of 14 residues. Trimming at V came to 2 bases and at J to 5 bases, leaving 3 bases not matched to a gene. Sequences were obtained from PBMCs or T cells enriched from blood (not recorded which). This TCR came from a human donor in a cohort exposed to, infected with or recovered from COVID-19 (not recorded which). The donor label of this sample is uncertain. The chain links TRBV27 to TRBJ2-3, with TRBD1 identical over 8 bases. CDR3: CASSLDRGGDTQYF. The CDR3, as DNA: TGTGCCAGCAGTTTAGACAGGGGTGGAGATACGCAGTATTTT.